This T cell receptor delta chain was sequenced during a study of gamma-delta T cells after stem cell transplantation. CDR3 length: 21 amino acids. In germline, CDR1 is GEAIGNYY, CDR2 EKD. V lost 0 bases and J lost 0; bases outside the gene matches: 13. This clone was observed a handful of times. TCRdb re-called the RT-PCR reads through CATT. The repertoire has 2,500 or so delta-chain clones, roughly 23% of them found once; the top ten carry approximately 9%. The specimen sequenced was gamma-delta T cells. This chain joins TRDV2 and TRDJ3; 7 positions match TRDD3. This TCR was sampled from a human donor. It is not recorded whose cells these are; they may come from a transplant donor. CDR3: CACDTALLGPSSSWDTRQMFF. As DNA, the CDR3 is TGTGCCTGTGACACCGCCTTACTGGGGCCCAGCAGCTCCTGGGACACCCGACAGATGTTTTTC.